Here is one T cell receptor (beta chain) with its context. What it recognizes is unknown. Germline V gene data show CDR1 as SGDLS and CDR2 as YYNGEE. Trimming stripped 5 bases from V and 8 bases from J, with 16 bases between. The CDR3 sequence is 13 residues long. The source of the sample is a study of T-cell memory formation after mild COVID-19. Study results and limitations: Shrinking CD4+ clones were chiefly CM and EM; CD8+ ones were chiefly EMRA. Clones that contracted from day 15 to 85 were balanced CD4/CD8, while later expanders leaned CD4+.

TCRalpha and TCRbeta libraries used 5'RACE with constant-segment primers and UMIs. TCRdb recomputed calls from the 5' RACE reads with MiXCR, one row per CDR3 protein. The sample lists hundreds of thousands of distinct CDR3 sequences, about 25% occurring once. The chain employs TRBV9 and TRBJ1-2; D is perhaps TRBD1 (6 bases). The sequencing input was PBMCs or a T cell subset sorted from them (not recorded which). This sequence originates from an adult woman who had mild COVID-19 (a few samples of this study predate the infection). Cell type and time point are not known. CDR3 residues: CASSGQGNGGYTF. The CDR3 nucleotides read TGTGCCAGCAGTGGCCAGGGGAACGGCGGCTACACCTTC.